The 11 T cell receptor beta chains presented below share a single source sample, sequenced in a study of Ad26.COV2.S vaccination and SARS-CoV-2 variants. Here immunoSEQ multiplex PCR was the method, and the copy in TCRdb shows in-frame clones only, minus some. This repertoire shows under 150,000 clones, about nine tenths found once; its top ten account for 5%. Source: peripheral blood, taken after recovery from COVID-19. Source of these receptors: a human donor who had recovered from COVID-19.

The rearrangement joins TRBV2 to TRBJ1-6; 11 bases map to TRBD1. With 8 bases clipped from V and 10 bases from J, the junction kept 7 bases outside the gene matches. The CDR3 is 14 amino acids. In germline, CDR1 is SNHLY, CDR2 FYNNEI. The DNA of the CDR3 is TGTGCCAGCGACCGGACAGGGGGCAGGTCACCCCTCCACTTT. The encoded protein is CASDRTGGRSPLHF.

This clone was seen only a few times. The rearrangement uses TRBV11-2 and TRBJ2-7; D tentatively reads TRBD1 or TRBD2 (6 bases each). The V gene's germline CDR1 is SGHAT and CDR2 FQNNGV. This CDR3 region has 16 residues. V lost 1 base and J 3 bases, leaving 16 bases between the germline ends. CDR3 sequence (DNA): TGTGCCAGCAGCTTAGTCAACTCGGGGGCCCACTACGAGCAGTACTTC. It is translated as CASSLVNSGAHYEQYF.

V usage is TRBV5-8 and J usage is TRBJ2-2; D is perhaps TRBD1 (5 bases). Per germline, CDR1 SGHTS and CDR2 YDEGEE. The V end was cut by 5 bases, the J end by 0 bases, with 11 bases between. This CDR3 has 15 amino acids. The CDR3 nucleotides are TGTGCCAGCAGGCTGGACACGCCGAACACCGGGGAGCTGTTTTTT. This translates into CASRLDTPNTGELFF.

CDR3 in amino acids: CSVVQGNNSFSPFF. Written as DNA, the CDR3 is TGCAGCGTGGTACAGGGAAATAACTCCTTCTCACCTTTCTTT. This chain connects TRBV29-1 to TRBJ1-1; perhaps TRBD1 as D (6 bases). The germline V gene has CDR1 SQVTM and CDR2 ANQGSEA. Trimming left V 6 bases short and J 12 bases short, with 26 bases between. The CDR3 is 14 amino acids.

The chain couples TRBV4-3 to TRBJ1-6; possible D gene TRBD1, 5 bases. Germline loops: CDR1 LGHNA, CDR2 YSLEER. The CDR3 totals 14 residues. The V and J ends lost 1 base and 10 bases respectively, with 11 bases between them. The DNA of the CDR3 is TGCGCCAGCAGCCAAGTCGGGGGGGACTCACCCCTCCACTTT. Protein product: CASSQVGGDSPLHF.

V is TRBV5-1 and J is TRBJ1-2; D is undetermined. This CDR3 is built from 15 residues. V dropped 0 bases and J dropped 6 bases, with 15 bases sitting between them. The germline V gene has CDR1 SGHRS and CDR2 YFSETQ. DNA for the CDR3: TGCGCCAGCAGCTTGGGGCAGGTACATGCGGATGGCTACACCTTC. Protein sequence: CASSLGQVHADGYTF. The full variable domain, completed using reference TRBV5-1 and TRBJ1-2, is KAGVTQTPRYLIKTRGQQVTLSCSPISGHRSVSWYQQTPGQGLQFLFEYFSETQRNKGNFPGRFSGRQFSNSRSEMNVSTLELGDSALYLCASSLGQVHADGYTFGSGTRLTVV.

The CDR3 DNA follows: TGTGCCAGCAGCCTTATCAAGAATGAGCAGTTCTTC. Encoded protein: CASSLIKNEQFF. This rearrangement joins TRBV6-1 to TRBJ2-1; no definite D call. Germline-derived CDR1 and CDR2 are MNHNS and SASEGT. V lost 6 bases to trimming and J lost 7 bases, with 10 bases between them. The CDR3 extends over 12 amino acids.

CDR3 bases: TGTGCCAGCAGCCGATCCGGGACCGCCACTGAAGCTTTCTTT. Its translation: CASSRSGTATEAFF. The genes are TRBV7-9 and TRBJ1-1, with TRBD1 as a possible D gene (5 bases). This CDR3 region has 14 residues. Germline V gives CDR1 SEHNR, CDR2 FQNEAQ (reference sequence). V dropped 5 bases and J dropped 4 bases, with 14 bases sitting between them.

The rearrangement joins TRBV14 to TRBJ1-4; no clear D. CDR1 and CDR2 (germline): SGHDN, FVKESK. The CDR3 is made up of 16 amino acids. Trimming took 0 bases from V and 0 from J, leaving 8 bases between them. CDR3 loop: CASSQDWDTTNEKLFF. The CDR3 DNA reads TGTGCCAGCAGCCAAGATTGGGATACAACTAATGAAAAACTGTTTTTT.

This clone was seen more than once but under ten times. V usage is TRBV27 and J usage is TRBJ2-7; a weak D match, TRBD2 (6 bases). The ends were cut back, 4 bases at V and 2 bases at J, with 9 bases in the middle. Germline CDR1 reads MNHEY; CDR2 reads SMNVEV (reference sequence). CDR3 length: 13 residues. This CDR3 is CASSSGLTYEQYF. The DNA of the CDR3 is TGTGCCAGCAGTTCGGGACTCACCTACGAGCAGTACTTC.

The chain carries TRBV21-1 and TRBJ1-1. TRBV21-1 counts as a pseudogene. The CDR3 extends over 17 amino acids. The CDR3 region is CASSSLGGAPFNTEAFF. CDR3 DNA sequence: TGTGCCAGCAGCAGCCTTGGAGGGGCCCCCTTTAACACTGAAGCTTTCTTT.